Listed here is a single T cell receptor beta chain. The data are from a study of blood T cell repertoires in COVID-19. Under the authors' procedure: Nucleated cell counts were estimated from reference gene primer amplification. The repertoire was sequenced with immunoSEQ multiplex PCR; TCRdb's copy has only in-frame clones and lacks some. For V, J and clone size, that table is used; D and trimming come from the DNA. The table records around 200,000 clones, under 90% of them present only once. The CDR3 has 13 amino acids. CDR1 MNHEY and CDR2 SVGAGI come from the germline V gene. The V end lost 5 bases, the J end lost 5 bases, and 9 bases lay between the germline ends.

This chain links TRBV6-5 with TRBJ1-4; TRBD1 is a possible D gene (5 bases). The specimen sequenced was peripheral blood. The sequence was obtained from a man older than 75 with acute or convalescent COVID-19. The CDR3 region is CASSKTDNEKLFF. CDR3 coding DNA: TGTGCCAGCAGTAAGACAGACAATGAAAAACTGTTTTTT.